This TCR beta chain was found in a study of monozygotic twins with cystic fibrosis. The CDR3 extends over 15 amino acids. The germline V gene has CDR1 MNHEY and CDR2 SVGAGI. The V gene lost 6 bases and the J gene lost 0 bases, with 12 bases spanning the gap. Data came from immunoSEQ multiplex PCR; TCRdb stores just in-frame clones and leaves some out. This table holds about 23,000 clones, approximately 90% found once. The sequence was collected from a girl aged 2 to 9 with cystic fibrosis. What was sequenced was blood. V usage is TRBV6-5 and J usage is TRBJ2-1; no clear D gene. The CDR3 DNA reads as TGTGCCAGCAGGCCGTTGTGGTCCTCCTACAATGAGCAGTTCTTC. The encoded protein is CASRPLWSSYNEQFF.